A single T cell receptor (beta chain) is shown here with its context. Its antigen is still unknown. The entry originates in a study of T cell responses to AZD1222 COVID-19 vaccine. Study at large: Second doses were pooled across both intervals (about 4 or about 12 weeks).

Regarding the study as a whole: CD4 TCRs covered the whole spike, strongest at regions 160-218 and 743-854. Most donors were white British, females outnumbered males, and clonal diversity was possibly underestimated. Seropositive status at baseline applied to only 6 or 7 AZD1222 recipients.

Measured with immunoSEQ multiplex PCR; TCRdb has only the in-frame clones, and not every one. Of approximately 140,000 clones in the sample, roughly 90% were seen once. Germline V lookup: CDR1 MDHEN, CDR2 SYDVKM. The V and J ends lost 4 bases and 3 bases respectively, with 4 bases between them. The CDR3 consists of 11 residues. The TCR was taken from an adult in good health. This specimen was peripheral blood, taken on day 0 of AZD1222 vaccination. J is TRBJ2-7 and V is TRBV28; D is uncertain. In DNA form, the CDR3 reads TGTGCCAGCAGTTCACTCTACGAGCAGTACTTC. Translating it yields CASSSLYEQYF.